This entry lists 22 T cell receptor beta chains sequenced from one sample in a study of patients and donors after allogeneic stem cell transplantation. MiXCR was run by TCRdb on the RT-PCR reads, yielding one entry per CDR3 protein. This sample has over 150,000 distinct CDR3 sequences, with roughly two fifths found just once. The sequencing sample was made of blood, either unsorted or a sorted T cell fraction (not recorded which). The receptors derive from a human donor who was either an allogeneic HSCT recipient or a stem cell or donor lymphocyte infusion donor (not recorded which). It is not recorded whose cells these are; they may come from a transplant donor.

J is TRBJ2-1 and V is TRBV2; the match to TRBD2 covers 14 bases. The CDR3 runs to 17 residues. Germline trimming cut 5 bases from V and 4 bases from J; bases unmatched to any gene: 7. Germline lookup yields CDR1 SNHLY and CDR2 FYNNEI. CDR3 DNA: TGTGCCAGCAGTACCGGGACTAGCGGGAGAAGGTACAATGAGCAGTTCTTC. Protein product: CASSTGTSGRRYNEQFF. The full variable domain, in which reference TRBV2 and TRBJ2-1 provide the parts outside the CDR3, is EPEVTQTPSHQVTQMGQEVILRCVPISNHLYFYWYRQILGQKVEFLVSFYNNEISEKSEIFDDQFSVERPDGSNFTLKIRSTKLEDSAMYFCASSTGTSGRRYNEQFFGPGTRLTVL.

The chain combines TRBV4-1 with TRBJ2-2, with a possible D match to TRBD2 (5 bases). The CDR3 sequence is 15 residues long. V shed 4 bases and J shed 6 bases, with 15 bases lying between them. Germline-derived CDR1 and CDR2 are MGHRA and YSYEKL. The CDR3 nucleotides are TGCGCCAGCAGCCCCACTGAGGGTGAGGCCGGGGAGCTGTTTTTT. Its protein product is CASSPTEGEAGELFF.

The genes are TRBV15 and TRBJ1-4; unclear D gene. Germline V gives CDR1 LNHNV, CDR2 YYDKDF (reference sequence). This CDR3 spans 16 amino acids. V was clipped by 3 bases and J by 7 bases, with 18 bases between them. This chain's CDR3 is CATSRDLLGNGEKLFF. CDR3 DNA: TGTGCCACCAGCAGGGACCTTCTAGGGAACGGTGAAAAACTGTTTTTT. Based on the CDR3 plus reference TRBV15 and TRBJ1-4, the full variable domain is DAMVIQNPRYQVTQFGKPVTLSCSQTLNHNVMYWYQQKSSQAPKLLFHYYDKDFNNEADTPDNFQSRRPNTSFCFLDIRSPGLGDTAMYLCATSRDLLGNGEKLFFGSGTQLSVL.

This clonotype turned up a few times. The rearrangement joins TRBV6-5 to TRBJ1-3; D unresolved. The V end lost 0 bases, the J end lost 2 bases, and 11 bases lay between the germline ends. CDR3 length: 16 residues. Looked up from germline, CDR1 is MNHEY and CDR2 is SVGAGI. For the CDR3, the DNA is TGTGCCAGCAGTTACTCGTCCAGTCCGACTGGAAACACCATATATTTT. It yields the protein CASSYSSSPTGNTIYF.

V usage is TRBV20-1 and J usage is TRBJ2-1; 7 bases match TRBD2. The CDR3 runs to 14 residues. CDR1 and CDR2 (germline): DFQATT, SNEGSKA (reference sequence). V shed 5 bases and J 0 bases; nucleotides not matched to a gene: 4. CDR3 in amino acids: CSALRGSSYNEQFF. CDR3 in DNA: TGCAGTGCTCTTCGCGGGAGCTCCTACAATGAGCAGTTCTTC.

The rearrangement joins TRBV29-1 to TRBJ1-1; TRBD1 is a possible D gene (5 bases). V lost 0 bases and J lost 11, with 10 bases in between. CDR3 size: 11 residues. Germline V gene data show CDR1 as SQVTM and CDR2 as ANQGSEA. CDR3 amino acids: CSVEEGVGAFF. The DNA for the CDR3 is TGCAGCGTTGAAGAGGGGGTCGGGGCTTTCTTT.

The CDR3 loop reads CASHGGYNEQFF. For the CDR3, the DNA is TGTGCCAGCCACGGAGGTTACAATGAGCAGTTCTTC. The chain links TRBV7-6 to TRBJ2-1; weak D call: TRBD2 (5 bases). The CDR3 has 12 residues. Trimming took 8 bases from V and 4 from J, leaving 9 bases between them. CDR1 is SGHVS, CDR2 FNYEAQ, per germline.

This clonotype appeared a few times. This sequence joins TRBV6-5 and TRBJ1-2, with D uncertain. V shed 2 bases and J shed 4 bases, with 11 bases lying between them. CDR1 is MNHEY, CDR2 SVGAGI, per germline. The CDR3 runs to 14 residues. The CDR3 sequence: CASSYTPGFYGYTF. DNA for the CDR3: TGTGCCAGCAGTTACACTCCTGGATTCTATGGCTACACCTTC.

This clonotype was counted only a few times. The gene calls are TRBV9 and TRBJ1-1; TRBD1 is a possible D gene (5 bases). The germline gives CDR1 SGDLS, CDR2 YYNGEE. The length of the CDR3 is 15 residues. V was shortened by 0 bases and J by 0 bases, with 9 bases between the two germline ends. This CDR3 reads CASSVEGLMNTEAFF. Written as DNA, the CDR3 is TGTGCCAGCAGCGTAGAGGGGCTAATGAACACTGAAGCTTTCTTT.

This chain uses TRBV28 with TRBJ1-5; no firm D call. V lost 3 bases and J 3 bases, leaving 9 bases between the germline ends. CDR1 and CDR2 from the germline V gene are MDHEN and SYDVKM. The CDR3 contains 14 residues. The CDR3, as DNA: TGTGCCAGCAGTTTCTACGAGCTCAATCAGCCCCAGCATTTT. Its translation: CASSFYELNQPQHF.

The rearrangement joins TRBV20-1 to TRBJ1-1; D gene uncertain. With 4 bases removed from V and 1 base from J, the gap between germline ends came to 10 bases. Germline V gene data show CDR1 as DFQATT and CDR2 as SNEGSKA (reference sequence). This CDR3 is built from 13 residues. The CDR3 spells CSATTSTNTEAFF. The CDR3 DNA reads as TGCAGTGCTACCACCAGCACGAACACTGAAGCTTTCTTT.

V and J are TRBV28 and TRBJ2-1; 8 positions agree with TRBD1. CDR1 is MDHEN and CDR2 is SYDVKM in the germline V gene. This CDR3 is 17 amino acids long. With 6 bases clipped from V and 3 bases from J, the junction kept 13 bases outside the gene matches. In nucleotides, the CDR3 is TGTGCCAGCAGCTCCGTTGGCGGGACAGGCCTCTACAATGAGCAGTTCTTC. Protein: CASSSVGGTGLYNEQFF.

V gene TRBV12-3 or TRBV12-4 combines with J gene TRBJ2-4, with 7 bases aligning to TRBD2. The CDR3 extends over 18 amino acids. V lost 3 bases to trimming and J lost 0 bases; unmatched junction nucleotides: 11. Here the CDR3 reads CASSFPSGAPLAKNIQYF. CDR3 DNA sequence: TGTGCCAGCAGTTTTCCTAGCGGAGCACCCCTAGCCAAAAACATTCAGTACTTC.

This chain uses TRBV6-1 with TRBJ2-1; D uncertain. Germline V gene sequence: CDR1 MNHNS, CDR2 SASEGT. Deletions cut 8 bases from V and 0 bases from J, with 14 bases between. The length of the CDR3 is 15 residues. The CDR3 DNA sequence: TGTGCCAGCGGTAGTGGGTCGAGCTCCTACAATGAGCAGTTCTTC. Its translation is CASGSGSSSYNEQFF.

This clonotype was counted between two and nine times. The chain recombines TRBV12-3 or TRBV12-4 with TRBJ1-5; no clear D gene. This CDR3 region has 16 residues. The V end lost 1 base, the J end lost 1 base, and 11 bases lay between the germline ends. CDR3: CASSLVGGKSNQPQHF. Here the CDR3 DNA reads TGTGCCAGCAGTTTAGTAGGAGGGAAGAGCAATCAGCCCCAGCATTTT.

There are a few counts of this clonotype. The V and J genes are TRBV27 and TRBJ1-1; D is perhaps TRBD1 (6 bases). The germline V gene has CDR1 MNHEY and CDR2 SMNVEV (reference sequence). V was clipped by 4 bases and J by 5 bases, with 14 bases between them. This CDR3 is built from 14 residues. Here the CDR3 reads CASSWGRGITEAFF. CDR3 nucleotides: TGTGCCAGCAGTTGGGGGAGGGGGATTACTGAAGCTTTCTTT.

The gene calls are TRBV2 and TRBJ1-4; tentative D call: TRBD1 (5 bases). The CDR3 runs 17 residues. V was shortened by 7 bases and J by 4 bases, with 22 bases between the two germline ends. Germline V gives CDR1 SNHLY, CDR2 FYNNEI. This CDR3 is CASNTPGRGWGNEKLFF. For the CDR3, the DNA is TGTGCCAGCAATACTCCTGGAAGGGGATGGGGTAATGAAAAACTGTTTTTT.

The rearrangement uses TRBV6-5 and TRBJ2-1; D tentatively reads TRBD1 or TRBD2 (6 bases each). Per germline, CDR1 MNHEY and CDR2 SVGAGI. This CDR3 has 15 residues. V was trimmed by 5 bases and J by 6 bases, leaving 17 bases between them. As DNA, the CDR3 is TGTGCCAGCAGTAAAGAGACTAGGGGGGCCAATGAGCAGTTCTTC. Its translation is CASSKETRGANEQFF.

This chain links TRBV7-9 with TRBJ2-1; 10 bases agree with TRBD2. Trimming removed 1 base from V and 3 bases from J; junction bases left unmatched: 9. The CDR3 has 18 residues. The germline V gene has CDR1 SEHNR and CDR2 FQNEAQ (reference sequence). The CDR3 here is CASSLEVLAGESYNEQFF. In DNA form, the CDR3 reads TGTGCCAGCAGCTTAGAGGTCCTAGCGGGAGAGAGCTACAATGAGCAGTTCTTC.

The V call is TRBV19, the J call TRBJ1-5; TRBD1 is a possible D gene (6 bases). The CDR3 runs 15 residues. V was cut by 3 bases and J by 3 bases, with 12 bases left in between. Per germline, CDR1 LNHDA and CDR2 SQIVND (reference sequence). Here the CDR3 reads CASSIWGAINQPQHF. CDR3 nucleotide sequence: TGTGCCAGTAGTATCTGGGGGGCGATCAATCAGCCCCAGCATTTT.

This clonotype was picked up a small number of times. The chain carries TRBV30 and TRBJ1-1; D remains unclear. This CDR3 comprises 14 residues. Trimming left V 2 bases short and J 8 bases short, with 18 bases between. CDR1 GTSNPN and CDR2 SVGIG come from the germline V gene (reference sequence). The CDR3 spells CAWSFLPQVREAFF. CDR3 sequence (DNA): TGTGCCTGGAGTTTTCTGCCCCAGGTCAGAGAAGCTTTCTTT.

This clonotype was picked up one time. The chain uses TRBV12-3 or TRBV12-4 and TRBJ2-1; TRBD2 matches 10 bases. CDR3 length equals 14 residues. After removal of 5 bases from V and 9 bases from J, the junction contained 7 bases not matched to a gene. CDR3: CASSPLAGVTEQFF. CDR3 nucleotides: TGTGCCAGCAGTCCCCTAGCGGGAGTAACTGAGCAGTTCTTC.